Below, 18 T cell receptor beta chains from the same sample are listed, as sequenced in a study of OX40 agonist ivuxolimab in advanced cancers. Sequencing was performed with immunoSEQ multiplex PCR; in TCRdb, only in-frame clones are kept and a portion is missing. The table lists some 130,000 clones, 90% of them singletons. Sequenced here: CD4+ or CD8+ T cells sorted from blood, sampled in a trial of the OX40 agonist ivuxolimab. These receptors originate from an adult with an advanced solid tumor such as melanoma, head and neck, liver or kidney cancer.

V usage is TRBV6-6 and J usage is TRBJ2-1; possible D gene TRBD2, 5 bases. V was trimmed by 6 bases and J by 0 bases, leaving 12 bases between them. Germline V gene data show CDR1 as MNHNY and CDR2 as SVGAGI (reference sequence). This CDR3 comprises 15 residues. The CDR3 DNA is TGTGCCAGCAGAAAGATGGGGAGCTCCTACAATGAGCAGTTCTTC. Protein: CASRKMGSSYNEQFF.

Only one count was recorded for this clone. The genes are TRBV5-1 and TRBJ2-2; 7 positions agree with TRBD2. The V and J ends lost 3 bases and 6 bases, in that order; junction bases with no gene match: 5. This CDR3 is built from 14 residues. Germline CDR1 and CDR2: SGHRS and YFSETQ. CDR3 DNA sequence: TGCGCCAGCAGCTCATCGACTAGCCCCGGGGAGCTGTTTTTT. Encoded protein: CASSSSTSPGELFF.

The chain uses TRBV28 and TRBJ2-5; 9 positions match TRBD1. The germline V gene encodes CDR1 MDHEN and CDR2 SYDVKM. This CDR3 has 12 amino acids. This CDR3 reads CGTGGIQETQYF. The CDR3 coding sequence is TGTGGTACAGGGGGCATACAAGAGACCCAGTACTTC.

The chain carries TRBV20-1 and TRBJ2-1; D is uncertain. The CDR3 runs 11 residues. Germline CDR1 DFQATT, CDR2 SNEGSKA (reference sequence). V shed 6 bases and J shed 8 bases, with 11 bases lying between them. The CDR3: CSALSVDEQFF. DNA of the CDR3: TGCAGTGCCCTCTCGGTGGATGAGCAGTTCTTC.

The chain combines TRBV19 with TRBJ1-5, with TRBD1 identical over 7 bases. The CDR3 covers 16 residues. V trimming: 7 bases; J trimming: 0 bases; junction bases outside the gene matches: 9. The germline V gene encodes CDR1 LNHDA and CDR2 SQIVND (reference sequence). In DNA form, the CDR3 reads TGTGCCAGTACGCCCTGGGACAGTGATAGCAATCAGCCCCAGCATTTT. Encoded protein: CASTPWDSDSNQPQHF. The variable domain in full, completed from reference TRBV19 and TRBJ1-5, reads DGGITQSPKYLFRKEGQNVTLSCEQNLNHDAMYWYRQDPGQGLRLIYYSQIVNDFQKGDIAEGYSVSREKKESFPLTVTSAQKNPTAFYLCASTPWDSDSNQPQHFGDGTRLSIL.

This sequence joins TRBV5-4 and TRBJ1-2; 8 nucleotides align to TRBD1. This CDR3 comprises 17 residues. The J segment lost 7 bases and the V segment lost 3 bases, leaving 17 bases of the junction unmatched. The germline gives CDR1 SGHNT, CDR2 YYREEE (reference sequence). The CDR3 reads CASSSDPGQARPGGYTF. CDR3 nucleotides: TGTGCCAGCAGCTCCGATCCGGGACAGGCCAGACCTGGTGGCTACACCTTC.

The chain links TRBV28 to TRBJ1-1; D might be TRBD1 (5 bases). Germline CDR1 and CDR2: MDHEN and SYDVKM. CDR3 size: 13 residues. Trimming cost V 1 base and J 4 bases, with 7 bases left between them. The DNA for the CDR3 is TGTGCCAGCAGTTTATCAGGGAGCACTGAAGCTTTCTTT. Protein sequence: CASSLSGSTEAFF.

The chain links TRBV28 to TRBJ2-2; 14 nucleotides match TRBD2. Trimming cost V 6 bases and J 4 bases; bases outside gene matches: 7. The germline V gene encodes CDR1 MDHEN and CDR2 SYDVKM. CDR3 size: 17 residues. The CDR3 DNA sequence: TGTGCCAGCAGCCGACTAGCGGGAGGGCCGATCACCGGGGAGCTGTTTTTT. Protein sequence: CASSRLAGGPITGELFF.

This sequence joins TRBV28 and TRBJ2-7; 7 bases agree with TRBD1. Unmatched junction bases numbered 7, after V lost 3 bases and J lost 8 bases. The germline CDR1 and CDR2 sequences are MDHEN and SYDVKM. The CDR3 sequence is 13 residues long. CDR3 protein: CASSFRQGPKQYF. The CDR3, as DNA: TGTGCCAGCAGTTTCCGACAGGGACCGAAGCAGTACTTC.

V and J are TRBV13 and TRBJ2-2; D unclear. Germline V gene data show CDR1 as PRHDT and CDR2 as FYEKMQ (reference sequence). The CDR3 has 16 amino acids. V lost 5 bases, J lost 4 bases, and 17 bases lay in between. This CDR3 reads CASSVDPTAGTGELFF. DNA of the CDR3: TGTGCCAGCAGCGTCGATCCCACGGCCGGCACCGGGGAGCTGTTTTTT. Full variable domain (missing parts from reference TRBV13 and TRBJ2-2): AAGVIQSPRHLIKEKRETATLKCYPIPRHDTVYWYQQGPGQDPQFLISFYEKMQSDKGSIPDRFSAQQFSDYHSELNMSSLELGDSALYFCASSVDPTAGTGELFFGEGSRLTVL.

V gene TRBV19 combines with J gene TRBJ2-5; no clear D gene. Germline-derived CDR1 and CDR2 are LNHDA and SQIVND (reference sequence). The V end was cut by 6 bases, the J end by 1 base, with 6 bases between. CDR3 length: 12 amino acids. The CDR3: CASSDPQETQYF. As DNA, the CDR3 is TGTGCCAGTAGCGACCCCCAAGAGACCCAGTACTTC.

This chain connects TRBV5-1 to TRBJ2-5; D might be TRBD1 or TRBD2, each matching 5 bases. The CDR3 length is 13 residues. Trimming left V 5 bases short and J 1 base short, with 9 bases between. Germline V gene lookup returns CDR1 SGHRS and CDR2 YFSETQ. CDR3 bases: TGCGCCAGCAGTCCAGGGACCCAAGAGACCCAGTACTTC. Protein: CASSPGTQETQYF.

V and J are TRBV7-9 and TRBJ2-5; D might be TRBD2 (5 bases). TRBJ2-7 explains the end of the DNA better; the J call may be wrong. The CDR3 extends over 13 amino acids. Germline V lookup: CDR1 SEHNR, CDR2 FQNEAQ (reference sequence). CDR3 nucleotide sequence: TGTGCCAGCGGACTGCCTGAGGTAGACGAGCAGTACTTC. This codes for CASGLPEVDEQYF.

This chain uses TRBV11-3 with TRBJ2-2, with 10 bases identical to TRBD2. The CDR3 is made up of 15 amino acids. With V trimmed by 1 base and J by 6 bases, 2 bases remained unmatched. CDR1 and CDR2 (germline): SGHNT, YENEEA. CDR3 residues: CASSLASGSAGELFF. The DNA for the CDR3 is TGTGCCAGCAGCTTAGCTAGCGGGAGCGCCGGGGAGCTGTTTTTT.

The J gene is TRBJ1-2, the V gene TRBV2, with a weak D call TRBD1 (6 bases). CDR3 length: 13 amino acids. Trimming shortened V by 1 base and J by 7 bases, and 10 bases separated the two germline ends. Germline V lookup: CDR1 SNHLY, CDR2 FYNNEI. The chain's CDR3 is CASSEDRERGYTF. In DNA form, the CDR3 reads TGTGCCAGCAGTGAAGACAGGGAGCGTGGCTACACCTTC.

The CDR3 here is CASSSKGIAAGVGTGELFF. CDR3 in DNA: TGTGCCAGCAGTTCTAAGGGAATCGCGGCGGGAGTGGGCACCGGGGAGCTGTTTTTT. V usage is TRBV27 and J usage is TRBJ2-2, with 7 bases that match TRBD2. The germline CDR1 and CDR2 sequences are MNHEY and SMNVEV (reference sequence). J was trimmed by 4 bases and V by 4 bases; bases with no gene match: 18. The CDR3 covers 19 residues.

The count of this clone is one. The rearrangement uses TRBV4-2 and TRBJ2-2; 10 bases line up with TRBD1. With 4 bases clipped from V and 4 bases from J, the junction kept 9 bases outside the gene matches. This CDR3 spans 17 amino acids. Germline values: CDR1 LGHNA, CDR2 YNFKEQ. CDR3 coding DNA: TGTGCCAGCAGCCGGGCGGGACAGGGGAGATTCACCGGGGAGCTGTTTTTT. Translated: CASSRAGQGRFTGELFF.

The chain couples TRBV20-1 to TRBJ2-7; tentative D call: TRBD2 (6 bases). CDR3 size: 11 residues. Looked up from germline, CDR1 is DFQATT and CDR2 is SNEGSKA (reference sequence). Trimming removed 5 bases from V and 6 bases from J, with 11 bases in between. CDR3 DNA sequence: TGCAGTGCTTTGGGGACTTCCGAGCAGTACTTC. Amino acid sequence: CSALGTSEQYF.